The 11 T cell receptor beta chains given below trace back to one sample, sequenced in a study of CD8+ T cells in alopecia areata. After isolation, RNA underwent reverse transcription to generate cDNA as the sequencing template. The assay was immunoSEQ multiplex PCR, and TCRdb's table has in-frame clones only and misses some. This table has about 130,000 clones, about 59% appearing once. Treatment meaning: oral pan-JAK inhibitor, 5-10 mg twice daily. The sequenced sample was CD8+ T cells sorted from blood, obtained at week 4, from a patient treated with tofacitinib. The receptors stem from a human donor with alopecia areata.

This chain connects TRBV13 to TRBJ2-1, with D possibly matching TRBD2 (6 bases). The CDR3 is 15 amino acids. The V end lost 4 bases, the J end lost 8 bases, and 18 bases lay between the germline ends. From germline, CDR1 is PRHDT and CDR2 FYEKMQ (reference sequence). CDR3 nucleotide sequence: TGTGCCAGCAGCTCCCGGCTCGACCCGGGGGATGAGCAGTTCTTC. Translating gives CASSSRLDPGDEQFF.

This clone was observed a few times. The genes are TRBV13 and TRBJ2-5; TRBD1 is a possible D gene (5 bases). The CDR3 is made up of 13 amino acids. Germline lookup yields CDR1 PRHDT and CDR2 FYEKMQ (reference sequence). Trimming cost V 4 bases and J 6 bases, with 12 bases left between them. This CDR3 is CASSYHRQQTQYF. The CDR3 nucleotides are TGTGCCAGCAGCTACCACAGGCAGCAGACCCAGTACTTC. Combining the CDR3 with reference TRBV13 and TRBJ2-5 gives the whole variable domain AAGVIQSPRHLIKEKRETATLKCYPIPRHDTVYWYQQGPGQDPQFLISFYEKMQSDKGSIPDRFSAQQFSDYHSELNMSSLELGDSALYFCASSYHRQQTQYFGPGTRLLVL.

The gene calls are TRBV18 and TRBJ2-7; 8 bases align to TRBD1. CDR3 length: 18 residues. V lost 0 bases and J lost 8; bases outside the gene matches: 18. The germline gives CDR1 KGHSH, CDR2 LQKENI. The CDR3 DNA reads TGTGCCAGCTCACCACCATGGACAGGGACGAACCCCTACGTCAAGCAGTACTTC. Encoded protein: CASSPPWTGTNPYVKQYF. Looking up the rest from reference TRBV18 and TRBJ2-7 gives the full variable domain: NAGVMQNPRHLVRRRGQEARLRCSPMKGHSHVYWYRQLPEEGLKFMVYLQKENIIDESGMPKERFSAEFPKEGPSILRIQQVVRGDSAAYFCASSPPWTGTNPYVKQYFGPGTRLTVT.

This clone was seen only a few times. CDR3 nucleotide sequence: TGCAGCGTTGACTCGGGACTGAACACCGGGGAGCTGTTTTTT. It translates to CSVDSGLNTGELFF. This sequence joins TRBV29-1 and TRBJ2-2, with D perhaps matching TRBD2 (6 bases). The CDR3 contains 14 residues. CDR1 and CDR2 from the germline V gene are SQVTM and ANQGSEA. V lost 3 bases to trimming and J lost 1 base, with 9 bases between them.

The chain has TRBV9 and TRBJ2-3; 10 bases are a match to TRBD2. Germline lookup yields CDR1 SGDLS and CDR2 YYNGEE. This CDR3 region has 15 residues. V trimming: 1 base; J trimming: 1 base; junction bases outside the gene matches: 0. As DNA, the CDR3 is TGTGCCAGCAGCGTACTAGCGGGGGGCACAGATACGCAGTATTTT. The encoded protein is CASSVLAGGTDTQYF. Filled out from reference TRBV9 and TRBJ2-3, the complete variable domain reads DSGVTQTPKHLITATGQRVTLRCSPRSGDLSVYWYQQSLDQGLQFLIQYYNGEERAKGNILERFSAQQFPDLHSELNLSSLELGDSALYFCASSVLAGGTDTQYFGPGTRLTVL.

The chain employs TRBV7-9 and TRBJ2-2; 8 bases fit TRBD1. The germline V gene encodes CDR1 SEHNR and CDR2 FQNEAQ (reference sequence). J was trimmed by 0 bases and V by 5 bases; bases with no gene match: 2. This CDR3 contains 15 residues. This CDR3 reads CASSPGQANTGELFF. For the CDR3, the DNA is TGTGCCAGCAGCCCGGGACAGGCGAACACCGGGGAGCTGTTTTTT.

There are a few counts of this clone. The chain joins TRBV6-5 to TRBJ2-7, with TRBD2 matching over 8 bases. This CDR3 region has 15 residues. Germline CDR1 reads MNHEY; CDR2 reads SVGAGI. V shed 6 bases and J 5 bases; nucleotides not matched to a gene: 12. This CDR3 is CASSFTGGGPHEQYF. CDR3 DNA: TGTGCCAGCAGCTTCACGGGCGGGGGGCCCCACGAGCAGTACTTC.

The sample holds one count of this clone. V usage is TRBV5-1 and J usage is TRBJ1-5, with D possibly matching TRBD1 (5 bases). Germline V gene data show CDR1 as SGHRS and CDR2 as YFSETQ. This CDR3 is 15 amino acids long. V was clipped by 4 bases and J by 4 bases, with 15 bases between them. The CDR3 nucleotides are TGCGCCAGCAGCCCCCTGGGGGAGACAAATCAGCCCCAGCATTTT. This sequence encodes CASSPLGETNQPQHF.

The CDR3 here is CASSLLGDNSPLHF. The CDR3 DNA reads as TGTGCCAGCAGCTTATTGGGGGATAATTCACCCCTCCACTTT. The chain carries TRBV13 and TRBJ1-6; possibly TRBD1 for D (5 bases). Trimming pared 2 bases from V and 5 bases from J, leaving 7 bases between. In germline, CDR1 is PRHDT, CDR2 FYEKMQ (reference sequence). This CDR3 is built from 14 residues. The full variable domain, rest sourced from reference TRBV13 and TRBJ1-6, is AAGVIQSPRHLIKEKRETATLKCYPIPRHDTVYWYQQGPGQDPQFLISFYEKMQSDKGSIPDRFSAQQFSDYHSELNMSSLELGDSALYFCASSLLGDNSPLHFGNGTRLTVT.

V gene TRBV5-1 combines with J gene TRBJ1-5; D remains ambiguous. The V gene lost 0 bases and the J gene lost 5 bases, with 6 bases spanning the gap. The CDR3 has 13 amino acids. Germline CDR1 reads SGHRS; CDR2 reads YFSETQ. The CDR3 DNA reads TGCGCCAGCAGCTTGGTGGGTGATCAGCCCCAGCATTTT. Translating gives CASSLVGDQPQHF.

The chain uses TRBV7-9 and TRBJ2-7, with D unresolved. Looked up from germline, CDR1 is SEHNR and CDR2 is FQNEAQ (reference sequence). The CDR3 contains 12 residues. Trimming stripped 5 bases from V and 3 bases from J, with 8 bases between. In nucleotides, the CDR3 is TGTGCCAGCAGCCTAGAGTACTACGAGCAGTACTTC. This gives the protein CASSLEYYEQYF.